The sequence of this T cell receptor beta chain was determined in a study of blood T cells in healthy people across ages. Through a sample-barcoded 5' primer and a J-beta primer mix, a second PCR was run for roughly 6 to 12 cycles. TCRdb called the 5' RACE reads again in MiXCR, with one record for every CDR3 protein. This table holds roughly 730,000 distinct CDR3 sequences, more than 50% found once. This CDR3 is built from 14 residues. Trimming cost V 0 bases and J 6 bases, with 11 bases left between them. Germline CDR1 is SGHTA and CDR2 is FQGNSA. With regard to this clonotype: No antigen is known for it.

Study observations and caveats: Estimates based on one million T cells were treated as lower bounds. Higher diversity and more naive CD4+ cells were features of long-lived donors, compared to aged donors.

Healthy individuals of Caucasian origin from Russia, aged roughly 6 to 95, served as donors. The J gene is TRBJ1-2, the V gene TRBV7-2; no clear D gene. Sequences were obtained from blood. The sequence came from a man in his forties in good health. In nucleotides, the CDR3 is TGTGCCAGCAGCTTAGCGCGGGAAAGTAATGGCTACACCTTC. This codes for CASSLARESNGYTF.